The next 9 T cell receptor beta chains were all read from a single sample in a study of shared clonotypes between healthy human individuals. Naive CD8 isolation took CD45RO-negative cells positively selected for CCR7 and excluded terminally differentiated effector memory CD45RA+ cells. Some clones are missing from TCRdb's copy, which holds only in-frame ones; the method was immunoSEQ multiplex PCR. The table shows nearly 2 million clones, with approximately 94% occurring only once. The sample consisted of naive CD8+ T cells sorted from blood. The receptors here all came from a man aged 18 to 29 in good health.

This clone came up once. This sequence joins TRBV2 and TRBJ2-5; D is unclear. Trimming removed 4 bases at V and 0 bases at J, with 15 bases between. The length of the CDR3 is 16 residues. CDR1 is SNHLY, CDR2 FYNNEI, per germline. CDR3 amino acids: CASSGGSGSDQETQYF. The CDR3, as DNA: TGTGCCAGCAGTGGGGGTTCAGGTTCCGACCAAGAGACCCAGTACTTC.

The chain couples TRBV28 to TRBJ2-1; 9 bases match TRBD2. Per germline, CDR1 MDHEN and CDR2 SYDVKM. The V and J ends lost 5 bases and 8 bases, in that order; junction bases with no gene match: 7. CDR3 size: 14 residues. DNA of the CDR3: TGTGCCAGCAGTCTCGGGACTAGCTTCCATGAGCAGTTCTTC. This encodes CASSLGTSFHEQFF.

The V call is TRBV30, the J call TRBJ2-4; D not resolved. The V and J ends lost 1 base and 0 bases respectively, with 10 bases between them. The length of the CDR3 is 15 residues. Per the germline V gene, CDR1 is GTSNPN and CDR2 is SVGIG (reference sequence). This CDR3 reads CAWSGVNIAKNIQYF. The CDR3 nucleotides read TGTGCCTGGAGTGGTGTCAACATAGCCAAAAACATTCAGTACTTC.

The chain employs TRBV15 and TRBJ1-2; D unresolved. V shed 4 bases and J shed 6 bases, with 15 bases lying between them. This CDR3 comprises 14 residues. CDR1 and CDR2 (germline): LNHNV, YYDKDF (reference sequence). The DNA of the CDR3 is TGTGCCACCAGCACCTCTTCTGATAGGGATGGCTACACCTTC. Translation: CATSTSSDRDGYTF.

The chain uses TRBV13 and TRBJ2-2; D uncertain. Per the germline V gene, CDR1 is PRHDT and CDR2 is FYEKMQ (reference sequence). CDR3 size: 14 residues. V lost 4 bases, J lost 1 base, and 7 bases lay in between. The CDR3 loop reads CASSSTENTGELFF. CDR3 sequence (DNA): TGTGCCAGCAGCTCGACGGAGAACACCGGGGAGCTGTTTTTT.

The chain combines TRBV30 with TRBJ2-7; D remains ambiguous. Trimming shortened V by 4 bases and J by 4 bases, and 20 bases separated the two germline ends. Germline CDR1 is GTSNPN and CDR2 is SVGIG (reference sequence). CDR3 size: 15 residues. CDR3 sequence reads: CAWTIGPEGAYEQYF. The DNA for the CDR3 is TGTGCCTGGACCATTGGGCCAGAAGGAGCTTACGAGCAGTACTTC.

The chain carries TRBV7-9 and TRBJ2-5; 13 nucleotides align to TRBD2. CDR1 SEHNR and CDR2 FQNEAQ come from the germline V gene (reference sequence). The CDR3 is 16 residues long. The V and J ends lost 5 bases and 5 bases, in that order; junction bases with no gene match: 8. The CDR3 loop reads CASSLTSGGARETQYF. The CDR3 bases are TGTGCCAGCAGCCTAACTAGCGGGGGGGCTCGGGAGACCCAGTACTTC.

The V call is TRBV30, the J call TRBJ2-7, with D possibly TRBD2 on 5 matching bases. With 5 bases removed from V and 2 bases from J, the gap between germline ends came to 13 bases. Germline CDR1 and CDR2: GTSNPN and SVGIG (reference sequence). CDR3 length: 13 amino acids. CDR3 nucleotides: TGTGCCTGGGGTCACGGACTTCCCTACGAGCAGTACTTC. It codes for CAWGHGLPYEQYF.

CDR3 protein: CASSTGGETQYF. The CDR3 bases are TGTGCCAGCAGCACCGGCGGGGAGACCCAGTACTTC. The chain has TRBV7-9 and TRBJ2-5; D might be TRBD2 (5 bases). The CDR3 totals 12 residues. The germline V gene has CDR1 SEHNR and CDR2 FQNEAQ (reference sequence). V lost 5 bases and J 5 bases, leaving 9 bases between the germline ends.